This T cell receptor (beta chain) was identified during a study of blood T cells in healthy people across ages. From germline, CDR1 is SGHTA and CDR2 FQGNSA. The CDR3 covers 14 residues. The V end lost 8 bases, the J end lost 7 bases, and 20 bases lay between the germline ends. Study conclusions and caveats: A roughly linear fall in TCR beta diversity per million T cells was seen with increasing age. Naive T cell percentage and TCR beta diversity correlated strongly.

The authors ran a second PCR of about 6 to 11 cycles using a sample-barcoded 5' primer and a J-beta primer mix. Each cDNA molecule was tagged by a template-switch adaptor with 12 random nucleotides. TCRdb used MiXCR to reprocess the 5' RACE reads, holding one entry per CDR3 protein. The repertoire holds about 1.8 million distinct CDR3 sequences, with just under 50% as singletons. As for this clonotype: Its antigen is currently unknown.

J is TRBJ1-2 and V is TRBV7-2; perhaps TRBD1 as D (6 bases). The origin of this receptor is a woman aged 35 to 49 in good health. Sequencing was carried out using blood. CDR3 coding DNA: TGTGCCAGCCTGGCCCGGCGGGGGCAGGGTGGCTACACCTTC. Protein product: CASLARRGQGGYTF. The full variable domain, in which reference TRBV7-2 and TRBJ1-2 provide the parts outside the CDR3, is GAGVSQSPSNKVTEKGKDVELRCDPISGHTALYWYRQSLGQGLEFLIYFQGNSAPDKSGLPSDRFSAERTGGSVSTLTIQRTQQEDSAVYLCASLARRGQGGYTFGSGTRLTVV.